One sample yielded the 25 T cell receptor beta chains listed below, sequenced in a study of blood T cell repertoires in COVID-19. Profiled with immunoSEQ multiplex PCR; TCRdb holds only in-frame clones, not every one. The table shows about 88,000 clones, with approximately 91% occurring only once. The sequencing sample was made of peripheral blood. Source of these receptors: a human donor with active COVID-19. The donor label of this sample is uncertain.

V usage is TRBV28 and J usage is TRBJ2-2, with 9 bases aligning to TRBD1. Trimming at V came to 6 bases and at J to 5 bases, leaving 4 bases not matched to a gene. There are 14 residues in the CDR3. Per the germline V gene, CDR1 is MDHEN and CDR2 is SYDVKM. CDR3 nucleotide sequence: TGTGCCAGCAGGACAGGGGGGGAGACCGGGGAGCTGTTTTTT. It encodes CASRTGGETGELFF.

In this sample, this clone turned up once. The V call is TRBV28, the J call TRBJ1-5, with D hard to call. The germline V gene has CDR1 MDHEN and CDR2 SYDVKM. Trimming removed 4 bases at V and 2 bases at J, with 12 bases between. This CDR3 has 15 residues. The CDR3 sequence: CASSSLPQGNQPQHF. The CDR3 region has the DNA TGTGCCAGCAGTTCCCTCCCCCAGGGCAATCAGCCCCAGCATTTT.

V and J are TRBV2 and TRBJ2-3, with TRBD2 identical over 11 bases. The J segment lost 1 base and the V segment lost 6 bases, leaving 6 bases of the junction unmatched. The germline CDR1 and CDR2 sequences are SNHLY and FYNNEI. This CDR3 has 16 residues. CDR3 nucleotides: TGTGCCAGCAGACGACTAGCGGGGTGGGGCACAGATACGCAGTATTTT. It yields the protein CASRRLAGWGTDTQYF.

The gene calls are TRBV6-5 and TRBJ1-4; 12 positions agree with TRBD1. The CDR3 has 16 residues. Trimming removed 0 bases from V and 7 bases from J; junction bases left unmatched: 3. Germline CDR1 MNHEY, CDR2 SVGAGI. CDR3 residues: CASSYSGTGGFEKLFF. The CDR3 DNA is TGTGCCAGCAGTTACTCCGGGACAGGGGGCTTTGAAAAACTGTTTTTT.

This clone was seen just once. The genes are TRBV5-1 and TRBJ2-5, with D possibly being TRBD2 (6 bases). V lost 2 bases to trimming and J lost 3 bases, with 17 bases between them. The CDR3 runs 16 residues. Per germline, CDR1 SGHRS and CDR2 YFSETQ. CDR3 sequence reads: CASSFIPGARKETQYF. In nucleotides, the CDR3 is TGCGCCAGCAGCTTTATACCGGGAGCCAGAAAAGAGACCCAGTACTTC.

This clone was recorded only once. The chain employs TRBV2 and TRBJ2-3; D not resolved. With 3 bases removed from V and 2 bases from J, the gap between germline ends came to 9 bases. The CDR3 totals 14 residues. Germline V CDR1 and CDR2: SNHLY, FYNNEI. DNA for the CDR3: TGTGCCAGCAGTGAGAACAGCTACACAGATACGCAGTATTTT. It translates to CASSENSYTDTQYF.

The chain has TRBV5-1 and TRBJ2-4; 10 positions agree with TRBD2. Germline CDR1 and CDR2: SGHRS and YFSETQ. J gave up 12 bases and V 2 bases, and 5 bases lay outside the gene matches. This CDR3 has 13 amino acids. This chain's CDR3 is CASSFTSGVDQYF. DNA for the CDR3: TGCGCCAGCAGCTTTACTAGCGGGGTTGATCAGTACTTC.

J is TRBJ1-2 and V is TRBV4-3, with unresolved D. The length of the CDR3 is 14 residues. V lost 0 bases and J 4 bases, leaving 9 bases between the germline ends. The germline gives CDR1 LGHNA, CDR2 YSLEER. CDR3 nucleotides: TGCGCCAGCAGCCAAGAGGCGGGGAGCTATGGCTACACCTTC. It is translated as CASSQEAGSYGYTF.

This chain joins TRBV4-3 and TRBJ2-7; 7 bases agree with TRBD1. The CDR3 consists of 17 residues. Germline V lookup: CDR1 LGHNA, CDR2 YSLEER. V dropped 3 bases and J dropped 4; count of bases not matched to a gene: 15. The CDR3 here is CASSQADTPRGTYEQYF. CDR3 sequence (DNA): TGCGCCAGCAGCCAGGCTGACACACCCAGGGGGACGTACGAGCAGTACTTC.

This clone was recorded a few times. In DNA form, the CDR3 reads TGTGCCAGCAGCTTACAGACTAGCTCCGGAGGGGCAGATACGCAGTATTTT. Protein product: CASSLQTSSGGADTQYF. The chain has TRBV7-2 and TRBJ2-3, with 7 nucleotides matching TRBD2. This CDR3 region has 17 residues. Looked up from germline, CDR1 is SGHTA and CDR2 is FQGNSA. The junction had 12 bases not matched to a gene; V was cut back by 2 bases and J by 4 bases.

This clone has more than one count but fewer than ten. The CDR3 loop reads CASSPQGGTLGGYTF. CDR3 bases: TGTGCCAGCAGCCCCCAAGGGGGTACCCTGGGTGGCTACACCTTC. The genes are TRBV7-3 and TRBJ1-2, with TRBD1 as a possible D gene (6 bases). The CDR3 extends over 15 amino acids. Germline V gives CDR1 SGHTA, CDR2 FQGTGA. Trimming removed 5 bases at V and 7 bases at J, with 20 bases between.

The chain has TRBV16 and TRBJ1-5; TRBD1 might be the D (5 bases). Germline V CDR1 and CDR2: KGHSY, FQNENV. The CDR3 consists of 17 residues. Trimming shortened V by 5 bases and J by 0 bases, and 17 bases separated the two germline ends. CDR3 in amino acids: CASSLAAGPYSNQPQHF. CDR3 coding DNA: TGTGCCAGCAGCTTAGCGGCGGGGCCCTATAGCAATCAGCCCCAGCATTTT. Filled out from reference TRBV16 and TRBJ1-5, the complete variable domain reads GEEVAQTPKHLVRGEGQKAKLYCAPIKGHSYVFWYQQVLKNEFKFLISFQNENVFDETGMPKERFSAKCLPNSPCSLEIQATKLEDSAVYFCASSLAAGPYSNQPQHFGDGTRLSIL.

The chain employs TRBV5-5 and TRBJ1-4; D is unresolved. Germline V gene sequence: CDR1 SGHKS, CDR2 YYEKEE (reference sequence). The CDR3 is 14 amino acids. Trimming shortened V by 6 bases and J by 8 bases, and 17 bases separated the two germline ends. The chain's CDR3 is CASILRTWREKLFF. The CDR3 DNA sequence: TGTGCCAGCATCCTTCGGACCTGGAGGGAAAAACTGTTTTTT.

This rearrangement joins TRBV6-6 to TRBJ1-6, with D possibly matching TRBD1 (5 bases). The germline V gene encodes CDR1 MNHNY and CDR2 SVGAGI (reference sequence). V lost 2 bases and J lost 6, with 11 bases in between. This CDR3 spans 15 amino acids. The CDR3, as DNA: TGTGCCAGCAGTTACGAAAGACAGCCTAATTCACCCCTCCACTTT. Encoded protein: CASSYERQPNSPLHF.

The chain joins TRBV3-1 (or the pseudogene TRBV3-2) to TRBJ2-3, with TRBD2 matching 9 bases. Germline V gene data show CDR1 as LGHDT and CDR2 as YNNKEL (reference sequence). This CDR3 has 22 amino acids. Trimming removed 0 bases from V and 5 bases from J; junction bases left unmatched: 24. The chain's CDR3 is CASSQDFKLLGLTSGERDTQYF. The CDR3 region has the DNA TGTGCCAGCAGCCAAGATTTTAAATTGTTGGGGCTGACTAGCGGTGAGCGAGATACGCAGTATTTT.

The chain recombines TRBV5-1 with TRBJ1-4; unclear D gene. V lost 0 bases to trimming and J lost 8 bases, with 11 bases between them. The germline CDR1 and CDR2 sequences are SGHRS and YFSETQ. The CDR3 is 14 residues long. CDR3 in amino acids: CASSLGPGREKLFF. The CDR3 DNA reads TGCGCCAGCAGCTTGGGTCCGGGGAGGGAAAAACTGTTTTTT.

The CDR3 nucleotides read TGCAGTGCTAGTCTAGATACTGTTAATTCACCCCTCCACTTT. Residues: CSASLDTVNSPLHF. The V and J genes are TRBV20-1 and TRBJ1-6; no firm D call. CDR3 size: 14 residues. CDR1 is DFQATT and CDR2 is SNEGSKA in the germline V gene (reference sequence). Trimming took 3 bases from V and 6 from J, leaving 12 bases between them.

V gene TRBV4-1 combines with J gene TRBJ1-2, with 8 bases matching TRBD1. Unmatched junction bases numbered 4, after V lost 6 bases and J lost 1 base. Germline-derived CDR1 and CDR2 are MGHRA and YSYEKL. The CDR3 has 14 residues. The chain's CDR3 is CASSRGQGNYGYTF. The CDR3 nucleotides are TGCGCCAGCAGTCGTGGACAGGGTAACTATGGCTACACCTTC.

This clone appeared once. J is TRBJ2-2 and V is TRBV29-1; 10 bases line up with TRBD2. The CDR3 is made up of 16 amino acids. CDR1 and CDR2 (germline): SQVTM, ANQGSEA. The V segment lost 4 bases and the J segment 5 bases; nucleotides outside the gene matches: 10. CDR3 loop: CSVVQRGGRDTGELFF. The CDR3 DNA follows: TGCAGCGTTGTACAGCGGGGGGGCCGGGATACCGGGGAGCTGTTTTTT.

The chain employs TRBV11-1 and TRBJ2-1; tentatively, D is TRBD2 (6 bases). CDR3 size: 14 residues. The V gene lost 4 bases and the J gene lost 6 bases, with 13 bases spanning the gap. Germline V gives CDR1 SGHAT, CDR2 FQDESV (reference sequence). Written as DNA, the CDR3 is TGTGCCAGCAGCTCCGGGACTTTCAGCAATGAGCAGTTCTTC. This encodes CASSSGTFSNEQFF.

The chain recombines TRBV7-2 with TRBJ2-3, with TRBD2 matching over 11 bases. The ends lost 1 base at V and 3 bases at J; junction bases unmatched: 0. The CDR3 is 15 amino acids. The germline V gene encodes CDR1 SGHTA and CDR2 FQGNSA. The CDR3 coding sequence is TGTGCCAGCAGCTTAGGACTAGCGGGGACAGATACGCAGTATTTT. Translating it yields CASSLGLAGTDTQYF.

This CDR3 is CARIDRPGSPLHF. CDR3 coding DNA: TGTGCCAGGATCGACAGGCCGGGTTCACCCCTCCACTTT. The chain joins TRBV6-4 to TRBJ1-6, with D maybe TRBD1 (6 bases). The V end was cut by 9 bases, the J end by 9 bases, with 15 bases between. The CDR3 is made up of 13 amino acids. The germline CDR1 and CDR2 sequences are MRHNA and SNTAGT.

A single count supports this clone. The CDR3 region has the DNA TGCGCCAGCAGCAGATCCGGGACAGGGGACGAGCAGTACTTC. As protein: CASSRSGTGDEQYF. The chain has TRBV5-1 and TRBJ2-7, with 10 bases fitting TRBD1. The CDR3 consists of 14 residues. In germline, CDR1 is SGHRS, CDR2 YFSETQ. V shed 4 bases, J shed 5 bases, and the junction held 6 bases outside the gene matches.

This chain links TRBV10-3 with TRBJ2-3, with 8 nucleotides matching TRBD1. The CDR3 runs 15 residues. The V gene's germline CDR1 is ENHRY and CDR2 SYGVKD. The ends lost 3 bases at V and 3 bases at J; junction bases unmatched: 5. Here the CDR3 reads CAISENRGETDTQYF. CDR3 nucleotide sequence: TGTGCCATCAGTGAAAACAGGGGGGAAACAGATACGCAGTATTTT.

The chain employs TRBV28 and TRBJ2-7; 7 bases agree with TRBD1. Looked up from germline, CDR1 is MDHEN and CDR2 is SYDVKM. The CDR3 has 14 amino acids. The ends lost 5 bases at V and 3 bases at J; junction bases unmatched: 7. The CDR3 DNA is TGTGCCAGCAGTCCCCTACAGGGGCACTACGAGCAGTACTTC. Protein sequence: CASSPLQGHYEQYF.